This TCR beta chain was retrieved from a study of T cell responses to AZD1222 COVID-19 vaccine. Profiling relied on immunoSEQ multiplex PCR, and the TCRdb table lists in-frame clones only, not all of them. The sample holds around 200,000 clones, 85% to 90% seen once. The germline gives CDR1 SGHNT, CDR2 YYREEE (reference sequence). The V segment lost 4 bases and the J segment 6 bases; nucleotides outside the gene matches: 22. This CDR3 is 18 amino acids long. The TCR was taken from an adult in good health. The source material was peripheral blood, sampled on day 0 of AZD1222 vaccination. The chain has TRBV5-4 and TRBJ2-7, with 7 bases lining up with TRBD2. The chain's CDR3 is CASSIRGLAEGGFGEQYF. The CDR3 nucleotides read TGTGCCAGCAGCATAAGGGGTCTAGCGGAGGGAGGTTTCGGCGAGCAGTACTTC. Full variable domain (rest looked up from reference TRBV5-4 and TRBJ2-7): ETGVTQSPTHLIKTRGQQVTLRCSSQSGHNTVSWYQQALGQGPQFIFQYYREEENGRGNFPPRFSGLQFPNYSSELNVNALELDDSALYLCASSIRGLAEGGFGEQYFGPGTRLTVT.